Below are 23 T cell receptor beta chains sequenced from a single sample in a study of shared clonotypes between healthy human individuals. TCRdb's table, derived via immunoSEQ multiplex PCR, lists solely in-frame clones and lacks some. The sample includes under 650,000 clones, 90% to 97% of them seen just once. The sample comprised naive CD4+ T cells sorted from blood. Subset: CD45RA+ positively selected. All receptors come from a woman younger than 45 in good health.

CDR3 bases: TGTGCCAGCAGTCATCGACAGGGGGCCTATGAGCAGTTCTTC. Its protein product is CASSHRQGAYEQFF. The chain couples TRBV27 to TRBJ2-1; 10 bases map to TRBD1. CDR1 is MNHEY, CDR2 SMNVEV, per germline (reference sequence). This CDR3 spans 14 amino acids. The J segment lost 8 bases and the V segment lost 5 bases, leaving 6 bases of the junction unmatched.

V gene TRBV18 combines with J gene TRBJ2-2; 9 positions agree with TRBD1. This CDR3 has 15 amino acids. The V and J ends lost 1 base and 6 bases, in that order; junction bases with no gene match: 3. Germline V gene data show CDR1 as KGHSH and CDR2 as LQKENI. CDR3 bases: TGTGCCAGCTCACCACTACAGGGGGCCTCCGGGGAGCTGTTTTTT. The encoded protein is CASSPLQGASGELFF.

The chain is built from TRBV6-4 and TRBJ2-7; D is ambiguous. From germline, CDR1 is MRHNA and CDR2 SNTAGT. This CDR3 comprises 13 residues. Deletions cut 5 bases from V and 4 bases from J, with 12 bases between. CDR3 loop: CASSPNGPYEQYF. CDR3 coding DNA: TGTGCCAGCAGTCCAAATGGGCCTTACGAGCAGTACTTC.

This clone was detected once. The V and J genes are TRBV6-5 and TRBJ2-6; TRBD1 might be the D (5 bases). Trimming took 2 bases from V and 0 from J, leaving 5 bases between them. The germline CDR1 and CDR2 sequences are MNHEY and SVGAGI. The CDR3 extends over 15 amino acids. The CDR3 coding sequence is TGTGCCAGCAGTTACAGGGGCTCTGGGGCCAACGTCCTGACTTTC. It codes for CASSYRGSGANVLTF.

This chain uses TRBV19 with TRBJ1-2; D remains ambiguous. V was clipped by 1 base and J by 6 bases, with 15 bases between them. Per the germline V gene, CDR1 is LNHDA and CDR2 is SQIVND (reference sequence). The CDR3 sequence is 15 residues long. The CDR3 here is CASSIAPGWKNGYTF. The CDR3 DNA reads as TGTGCCAGTAGTATAGCGCCCGGGTGGAAGAATGGCTACACCTTC. Supplemented by reference TRBV19 and TRBJ1-2, the full variable domain reads DGGITQSPKYLFRKEGQNVTLSCEQNLNHDAMYWYRQDPGQGLRLIYYSQIVNDFQKGDIAEGYSVSREKKESFPLTVTSAQKNPTAFYLCASSIAPGWKNGYTFGSGTRLTVV.

The count of this clone is one. The gene calls are TRBV10-3 and TRBJ2-7; D unclear. The germline V gene has CDR1 ENHRY and CDR2 SYGVKD. Trimming stripped 1 base from V and 5 bases from J, with 12 bases between. The CDR3 covers 14 residues. This CDR3 is CAISEWASTNEQYF. As DNA, the CDR3 is TGTGCCATCAGTGAGTGGGCCAGCACGAACGAGCAGTACTTC.

The chain couples TRBV28 to TRBJ2-7; 11 bases are shared with TRBD1. Germline lookup yields CDR1 MDHEN and CDR2 SYDVKM. This CDR3 spans 14 amino acids. The trim removed 8 bases at V and 6 bases at J, leaving 9 bases unmatched. The CDR3 coding sequence is TGTGCCAGCCTCAGCGGACAGGGGGCTAGCGAGCAGTACTTC. It specifies CASLSGQGASEQYF.

This clone was counted once. The rearrangement joins TRBV28 to TRBJ1-2, with a possible D match to TRBD1 (5 bases). The CDR3 sequence is 15 residues long. V lost 8 bases and J 4 bases, leaving 20 bases between the germline ends. Germline assignment: CDR1 MDHEN and CDR2 SYDVKM. CDR3 amino acids: CASSAMGRPAYGYTF. The CDR3 nucleotides are TGTGCCAGCTCCGCAATGGGACGGCCCGCCTATGGCTACACCTTC.

This chain uses TRBV5-8 with TRBJ1-2, with D hard to call. CDR1 is SGHTS and CDR2 is YDEGEE in the germline V gene. Trimming removed 0 bases at V and 7 bases at J, with 7 bases between. This CDR3 region has 12 residues. The CDR3 reads CASSLVQAGYTF. The CDR3 nucleotides are TGTGCCAGCAGCTTGGTCCAGGCTGGCTACACCTTC. The full variable domain, completed using reference TRBV5-8 and TRBJ1-2, is EAGVTQSPTHLIKTRGQQATLRCSPISGHTSVYWYQQALGLGLQFLLWYDEGEERNRGNFPPRFSGRQFPNYSSELNVNALELEDSALYLCASSLVQAGYTFGSGTRLTVV.

The chain carries TRBV28 and TRBJ2-1; 12 bases agree with TRBD2. The CDR3 totals 17 residues. Trimming removed 6 bases from V and 8 bases from J; junction bases left unmatched: 14. Germline CDR1 MDHEN, CDR2 SYDVKM. CDR3 DNA: TGTGCCAGCAGCTCCTTCCTAGCGGGAGGGCCGTCTGATGAGCAGTTCTTC. Translated, it gives CASSSFLAGGPSDEQFF.

This CDR3 reads CASSLVGTGTQPQHF. The CDR3 DNA sequence: TGTGCCAGCAGCTTAGTCGGGACAGGGACTCAGCCCCAGCATTTT. The rearrangement uses TRBV7-2 and TRBJ1-5, with 9 bases aligning to TRBD1. From germline, CDR1 is SGHTA and CDR2 FQGNSA. The junction had 4 bases not matched to a gene; V was cut back by 1 base and J by 6 bases. This CDR3 is 15 amino acids long.

CDR3: CASSLGQPNEKLFF. The CDR3 coding sequence is TGCGCCAGCAGCTTGGGACAGCCTAATGAAAAACTGTTTTTT. The chain couples TRBV5-1 to TRBJ1-4, with a weak D call TRBD1 (5 bases). This CDR3 has 14 residues. The V end lost 0 bases, the J end lost 3 bases, and 6 bases lay between the germline ends. The germline CDR1 and CDR2 sequences are SGHRS and YFSETQ.

The chain joins TRBV28 to TRBJ2-7; D is ambiguous. From germline, CDR1 is MDHEN and CDR2 SYDVKM. The germline V and J ends were trimmed by 8 bases and 7 bases, with 18 bases remaining between them. The CDR3 contains 13 residues. The CDR3 coding sequence is TGTGCCAGCGGCCTGGCCGGGTTGCGTGAGCAGTACTTC. This translates into CASGLAGLREQYF.

The V gene is TRBV28, the J gene TRBJ2-5; the D call may be TRBD1 or TRBD2 (5 bases each). The J call could be wrong; TRBJ2-7 is a better fit for the DNA end. CDR3 length: 13 residues. Germline loops: CDR1 MDHEN, CDR2 SYDVKM. CDR3 protein: CASSTGTSYEQYF. CDR3 sequence (DNA): TGTGCCAGCAGTACCGGGACCTCCTACGAGCAGTACTTC.

This sequence joins TRBV2 and TRBJ2-1; possibly TRBD2 for D (7 bases). CDR1 SNHLY and CDR2 FYNNEI come from the germline V gene. V was shortened by 3 bases and J by 10 bases, with 13 bases between the two germline ends. CDR3 size: 13 residues. As DNA, the CDR3 is TGTGCCAGCAGTGACATAGGGGGAGGGGAGCAGTTCTTC. Translated, it gives CASSDIGGGEQFF. The whole variable domain, filled in from reference TRBV2 and TRBJ2-1, reads EPEVTQTPSHQVTQMGQEVILRCVPISNHLYFYWYRQILGQKVEFLVSFYNNEISEKSEIFDDQFSVERPDGSNFTLKIRSTKLEDSAMYFCASSDIGGGEQFFGPGTRLTVL.

Here the CDR3 DNA reads TGTGCCAGTAAAGCAGTAGCTGAAAAACTGTTTTTT. Translated: CASKAVAEKLFF. The chain joins TRBV28 to TRBJ1-4; D not certain. V shed 9 bases and J shed 7 bases, with 12 bases lying between them. The germline gives CDR1 MDHEN, CDR2 SYDVKM. The CDR3 sequence is 12 residues long.

The chain is built from TRBV27 and TRBJ1-6; the match to TRBD1 covers 7 bases. J was trimmed by 3 bases and V by 5 bases; bases with no gene match: 7. In germline, CDR1 is MNHEY, CDR2 SMNVEV (reference sequence). This CDR3 contains 16 residues. This CDR3 is CASSATGAGYNSPLHF. Here the CDR3 DNA reads TGTGCCAGCAGTGCTACAGGGGCAGGCTATAATTCACCCCTCCACTTT.

The chain combines TRBV5-6 with TRBJ2-5, with a tentative D call TRBD2 (6 bases). Deletions cut 4 bases from V and 1 base from J, with 17 bases between. Germline CDR1 and CDR2: SGHDT and YYEEEE. CDR3 length: 16 amino acids. DNA of the CDR3: TGTGCCAGCAGCCGGGGACTCGCGGACATCCAAGAGACCCAGTACTTC. It codes for CASSRGLADIQETQYF. The full variable domain, its missing parts supplied by reference TRBV5-6 and TRBJ2-5, is DAGVTQSPTHLIKTRGQQVTLRCSPKSGHDTVSWYQQALGQGPQFIFQYYEEEERQRGNFPDRFSGHQFPNYSSELNVNALLLGDSALYLCASSRGLADIQETQYFGPGTRLLVL.

With respect to this clone: Other DNA sequences in the same sample also yield this CDR3. V gene TRBV10-3 combines with J gene TRBJ2-1, with D perhaps matching TRBD2 (6 bases). Between the trimmed V and J ends, which lost 4 bases and 10 bases, there was a span of 8 bases. CDR1 and CDR2 from the germline V gene are ENHRY and SYGVKD. There are 11 residues in the CDR3. CDR3 bases: TGTGCCATCAGTGGGAGGGACGAGCAGTTCTTC. Residues: CAISGRDEQFF.

The chain recombines TRBV11-2 with TRBJ1-5; 9 nucleotides align to TRBD1. V trimming: 5 bases; J trimming: 7 bases; junction bases outside the gene matches: 6. Germline lookup yields CDR1 SGHAT and CDR2 FQNNGV. The CDR3 length is 14 residues. DNA of the CDR3: TGTGCCAGCAGCGCGGGACAGGGTTACCAGCCCCAGCATTTT. This gives the protein CASSAGQGYQPQHF.

The J gene is TRBJ2-7, the V gene TRBV5-6; D gene unclear. Germline V gene data show CDR1 as SGHDT and CDR2 as YYEEEE. The CDR3 is made up of 15 amino acids. V lost 3 bases to trimming and J lost 0 bases, with 13 bases between them. The CDR3: CASSSALLDSYEQYF. The CDR3 DNA reads as TGTGCCAGCAGCTCCGCGCTTTTGGACTCCTACGAGCAGTACTTC.

A single count supports this clone. The V and J genes are TRBV6-1 and TRBJ2-7, with D maybe TRBD2 (6 bases). Deletions cut 4 bases from V and 1 base from J, with 17 bases between. The CDR3 extends over 16 amino acids. Germline values: CDR1 MNHNS, CDR2 SASEGT. The CDR3 nucleotides are TGTGCCAGCAGTGTCCTGGCCGGGACTGGATCCTACGAGCAGTACTTC. Translation gives CASSVLAGTGSYEQYF.

This clone came up once. This rearrangement joins TRBV5-8 to TRBJ2-4; 7 nucleotides line up with TRBD1. Per germline, CDR1 SGHTS and CDR2 YDEGEE. V lost 1 base, J lost 7 bases, and 2 bases stayed unmatched. The CDR3 runs 13 residues. The CDR3 DNA reads as TGTGCCAGCAGCTTGACAGGGGTGAACATTCAGTACTTC. Amino acids: CASSLTGVNIQYF.